These 17 T cell receptor beta chains share one sample of origin, sequenced in a study of cytomegalovirus exposure and HLA in healthy donors (dated by TCRdb to between 2016 and 2019). The method behind the library was the immunoSEQ multiplex PCR assay. As stored in TCRdb, this immuneACCESS dataset retains in-frame rearrangements with V and J assigned. A fraction of the clones does not appear; measured against another copy, unresolved V genes explain less than half of the discrepancy, and the remainder lacks a known reason. For this sample the table gives 150,000 or so clones, of which around four fifths were detected only once. The ten biggest clones cover 2% to 2.5% of the sample. The source material was PBMCs. Receptor source: a man in his thirties or forties in good health and CMV-seropositive.

The chain recombines TRBV2 with TRBJ2-3; TRBD2 is a possible D gene (6 bases). This CDR3 is built from 13 residues. CDR1 SNHLY and CDR2 FYNNEI come from the germline V gene. V lost 11 bases, J lost 2 bases, and 14 bases lay in between. In DNA form, the CDR3 reads TGTGCCTCCCTTCGGGAGTTCACAGATACGCAGTATTTT. It yields the protein CASLREFTDTQYF.

The gene calls are TRBV29-1 and TRBJ1-3; no clear D gene. This CDR3 has 14 residues. The germline V and J ends were trimmed by 7 bases and 1 base, with 14 bases remaining between them. CDR1 and CDR2 from the germline V gene are SQVTM and ANQGSEA. In DNA form, the CDR3 reads TGCAGCGGGAGGAGGAGAGGGTCTGGAAACACCATATATTTT. It yields the protein CSGRRRGSGNTIYF.

This rearrangement joins TRBV29-1 to TRBJ2-7, with unresolved D. The CDR3 is made up of 13 amino acids. Germline values: CDR1 SQVTM, CDR2 ANQGSEA. V was cut by 6 bases and J by 0 bases, with 12 bases left in between. The CDR3 DNA sequence: TGCAGCGTCCCCGAGTCCGGCTCCTACGAGCAGTACTTC. Its translation is CSVPESGSYEQYF.

The chain couples TRBV5-1 to TRBJ2-1, with 9 bases that match TRBD2. CDR1 and CDR2 (germline): SGHRS, YFSETQ. The CDR3 extends over 17 amino acids. V was pared by 4 bases and J by 4 bases, with 12 bases of the junction left unmatched. For the CDR3, the DNA is TGCGCCAGCAGCCCGTCGGGAAGCGGGGGGCCTTACAATGAGCAGTTCTTC. Translation gives CASSPSGSGGPYNEQFF. The full variable domain, rest sourced from reference TRBV5-1 and TRBJ2-1, is KAGVTQTPRYLIKTRGQQVTLSCSPISGHRSVSWYQQTPGQGLQFLFEYFSETQRNKGNFPGRFSGRQFSNSRSEMNVSTLELGDSALYLCASSPSGSGGPYNEQFFGPGTRLTVL.

The count of this clone is one. The rearrangement links TRBV9 to TRBJ2-7; 9 nucleotides match TRBD1. From germline, CDR1 is SGDLS and CDR2 YYNGEE. V was clipped by 3 bases and J by 4 bases; unmatched bases: 8. The CDR3 extends over 15 amino acids. The CDR3 loop reads CASSAGQGTSYEQYF. Here the CDR3 DNA reads TGTGCCAGCAGCGCCGGACAGGGGACAAGTTACGAGCAGTACTTC.

The V call is TRBV7-8, the J call TRBJ1-1; TRBD1 agrees at 7 bases. CDR3 length: 15 residues. Losses at the gene ends were 0 bases for V and 4 bases for J; bases not matched to a gene: 5. Germline V gene lookup returns CDR1 SGHVS and CDR2 FQNEAQ. CDR3 sequence (DNA): TGTGCCAGCAGCTTAGCTGGCAGGGGGAGCACTGAAGCTTTCTTT. Its translation: CASSLAGRGSTEAFF.

CDR3 sequence: CASSYSTGYQPQHF. The CDR3 DNA sequence: TGTGCCAGCAGTTACTCGACGGGATATCAGCCCCAGCATTTT. The genes are TRBV6-5 and TRBJ1-5; D unclear. The CDR3 is 14 residues long. The V gene's germline CDR1 is MNHEY and CDR2 SVGAGI. Deletions cut 0 bases from V and 5 bases from J, with 8 bases between.

The J gene is TRBJ1-1, the V gene TRBV18; D is ambiguous. V lost 3 bases and J 7 bases, leaving 9 bases between the germline ends. Per germline, CDR1 KGHSH and CDR2 LQKENI. The CDR3 runs 12 residues. The CDR3 spells CASSPRDYEAFF. The CDR3 nucleotides read TGTGCCAGCTCACCCCGAGACTATGAAGCTTTCTTT.

The chain has TRBV27 and TRBJ1-3; D gene ambiguous. With 2 bases removed from V and 4 bases from J, the gap between germline ends came to 6 bases. This CDR3 comprises 13 residues. Per germline, CDR1 MNHEY and CDR2 SMNVEV (reference sequence). The chain's CDR3 is CASSLGPGNTIYF. Here the CDR3 DNA reads TGTGCCAGCAGTTTAGGGCCCGGAAACACCATATATTTT.

This chain connects TRBV7-6 to TRBJ2-7, with TRBD2 identical over 8 bases. Germline CDR1 is SGHVS and CDR2 is FNYEAQ. Trimming removed 5 bases from V and 5 bases from J; junction bases left unmatched: 8. The CDR3 loop spans 14 amino acids. The CDR3 region is CASSPGTSLDEQYF. The CDR3 DNA follows: TGTGCCAGCAGCCCCGGGACTAGTTTAGACGAGCAGTACTTC.

This clone has only one observation. This chain joins TRBV7-9 and TRBJ1-6; 10 bases match TRBD1. V lost 5 bases and J lost 10; bases outside the gene matches: 11. This CDR3 has 16 residues. Germline loops: CDR1 SEHNR, CDR2 FQNEAQ (reference sequence). Here the CDR3 reads CASSDRGQGVFSPLHF. CDR3 DNA sequence: TGTGCCAGCAGCGACCGAGGACAGGGGGTTTTCTCACCCCTCCACTTT. Full variable domain (rest looked up from reference TRBV7-9 and TRBJ1-6): DTGVSQNPRHKITKRGQNVTFRCDPISEHNRLYWYRQTLGQGPEFLTYFQNEAQLEKSRLLSDRFSAERPKGSFSTLEIQRTEQGDSAMYLCASSDRGQGVFSPLHFGNGTRLTVT.

The chain is built from TRBV5-1 and TRBJ2-7, with 7 nucleotides matching TRBD1. This CDR3 spans 15 amino acids. The ends lost 1 base at V and 6 bases at J; junction bases unmatched: 10. Germline V gene data show CDR1 as SGHRS and CDR2 as YFSETQ. The DNA for the CDR3 is TGCGCCAGCAGCTTGCCCCGACGACAGGGCGGCGAGCAGTACTTC. This gives the protein CASSLPRRQGGEQYF.

V gene TRBV2 combines with J gene TRBJ2-3; 7 nucleotides line up with TRBD1. The length of the CDR3 is 14 residues. Germline V lookup: CDR1 SNHLY, CDR2 FYNNEI. V dropped 10 bases and J dropped 2; count of bases not matched to a gene: 9. The CDR3 DNA sequence: TGTGCCACCGGAACGGACAGGAACACAGATACGCAGTATTTT. Amino acids: CATGTDRNTDTQYF.

This clone was seen once. V gene TRBV11-3 combines with J gene TRBJ1-5; TRBD1 agrees at 9 bases. Losses at the gene ends were 1 base for V and 5 bases for J; bases not matched to a gene: 9. CDR1 SGHNT and CDR2 YENEEA come from the germline V gene. This CDR3 comprises 17 residues. The DNA for the CDR3 is TGTGCCAGCAGCTTAGGGGCACCGGACAGGGGCGATCAGCCCCAGCATTTT. It encodes CASSLGAPDRGDQPQHF.

V usage is TRBV19 and J usage is TRBJ1-4; maybe TRBD1 (5 bases). Germline V lookup: CDR1 LNHDA, CDR2 SQIVND (reference sequence). V dropped 11 bases and J dropped 7 bases, with 20 bases sitting between them. CDR3 size: 14 residues. The CDR3 bases are TGTGCCGGCCACCTGGCCAGACAGTCTGAAAAACTGTTTTTT. Residues: CAGHLARQSEKLFF.

For the CDR3, the DNA is TGTGCCAGCAGCTTAAAGCCTAGAGGCACAGATACGCAGTATTTT. This codes for CASSLKPRGTDTQYF. V and J are TRBV7-3 and TRBJ2-3, with D uncertain. The CDR3 has 15 amino acids. Germline V lookup: CDR1 SGHTA, CDR2 FQGTGA. V was shortened by 1 base and J by 1 base, with 9 bases between the two germline ends. Filled out from reference TRBV7-3 and TRBJ2-3, the complete variable domain reads GAGVSQTPSNKVTEKGKYVELRCDPISGHTALYWYRQSLGQGPEFLIYFQGTGAADDSGLPNDRFFAVRPEGSVSTLKIQRTERGDSAVYLCASSLKPRGTDTQYFGPGTRLTVL.

The J gene is TRBJ2-2, the V gene TRBV4-3, with TRBD1 matching over 12 bases. This CDR3 is built from 16 residues. Germline values: CDR1 LGHNA, CDR2 YSLEER. The V gene end was trimmed by 5 bases and the J gene end by 5 bases; junction bases not matched to a gene: 6. CDR3 sequence (DNA): TGCGCCAGCAGCGAGGGACAGGGGGCAGTTACCGGGGAGCTGTTTTTT. The encoded protein is CASSEGQGAVTGELFF.